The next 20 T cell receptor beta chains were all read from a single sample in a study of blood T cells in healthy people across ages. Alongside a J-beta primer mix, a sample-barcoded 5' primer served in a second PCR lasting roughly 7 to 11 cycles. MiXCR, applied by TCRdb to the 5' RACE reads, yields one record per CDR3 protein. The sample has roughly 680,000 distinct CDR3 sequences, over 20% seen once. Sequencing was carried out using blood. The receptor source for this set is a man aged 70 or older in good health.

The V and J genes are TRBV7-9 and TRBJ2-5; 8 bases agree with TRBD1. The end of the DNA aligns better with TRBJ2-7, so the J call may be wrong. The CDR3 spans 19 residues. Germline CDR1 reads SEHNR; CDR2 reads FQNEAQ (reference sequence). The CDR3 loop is CASSLSPGQASGFVYEQYF. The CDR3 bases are TGTGCCAGCAGCTTATCTCCGGGACAGGCCTCGGGGTTTGTCTACGAGCAGTACTTC.

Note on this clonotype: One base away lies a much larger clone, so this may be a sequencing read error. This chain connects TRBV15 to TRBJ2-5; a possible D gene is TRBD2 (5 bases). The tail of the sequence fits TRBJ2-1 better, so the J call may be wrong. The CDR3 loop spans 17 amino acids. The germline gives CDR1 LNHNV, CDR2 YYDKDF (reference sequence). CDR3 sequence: CATSRDSFGMTYNEQFF. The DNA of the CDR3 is TGTGCCACCAGCAGAGATTCGTTCGGGATGACCTACAATGAGCAGTTCTTC.

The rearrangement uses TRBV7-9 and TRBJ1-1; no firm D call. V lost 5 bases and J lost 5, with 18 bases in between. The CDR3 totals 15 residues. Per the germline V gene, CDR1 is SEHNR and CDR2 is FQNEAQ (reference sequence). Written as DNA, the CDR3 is TGTGCCAGCAGCCGGACCGGCAGGTTTGGGACTGAAGCTTTCTTT. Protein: CASSRTGRFGTEAFF.

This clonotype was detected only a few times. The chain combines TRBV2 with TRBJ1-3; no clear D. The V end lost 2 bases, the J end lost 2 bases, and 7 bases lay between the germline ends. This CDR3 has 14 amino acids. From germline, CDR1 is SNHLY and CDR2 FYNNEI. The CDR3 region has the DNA TGTGCCAGCAGTGAAACGGGAACTGGAAACACCATATATTTT. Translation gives CASSETGTGNTIYF.

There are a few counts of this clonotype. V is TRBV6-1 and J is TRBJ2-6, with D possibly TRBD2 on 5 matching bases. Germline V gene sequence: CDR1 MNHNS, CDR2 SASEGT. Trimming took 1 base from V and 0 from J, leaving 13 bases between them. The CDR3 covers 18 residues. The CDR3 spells CASSEVGGLNSGANVLTF. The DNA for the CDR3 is TGTGCCAGCAGTGAAGTCGGAGGACTGAACTCTGGGGCCAACGTCCTGACTTTC.

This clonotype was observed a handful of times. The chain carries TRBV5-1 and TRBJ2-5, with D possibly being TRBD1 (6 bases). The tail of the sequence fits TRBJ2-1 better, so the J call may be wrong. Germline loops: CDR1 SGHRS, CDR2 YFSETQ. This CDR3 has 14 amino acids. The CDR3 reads CASSRQEDGNEQFF. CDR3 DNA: TGCGCCAGCAGCCGACAGGAAGACGGCAATGAGCAGTTCTTC.

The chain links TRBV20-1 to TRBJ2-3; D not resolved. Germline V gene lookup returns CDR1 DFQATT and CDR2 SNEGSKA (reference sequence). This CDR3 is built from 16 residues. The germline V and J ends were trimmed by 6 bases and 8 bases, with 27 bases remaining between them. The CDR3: CSAPSGSPVLMGTQYF. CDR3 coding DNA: TGCAGTGCCCCCTCGGGTAGCCCGGTTCTTATGGGTACGCAGTATTTT.

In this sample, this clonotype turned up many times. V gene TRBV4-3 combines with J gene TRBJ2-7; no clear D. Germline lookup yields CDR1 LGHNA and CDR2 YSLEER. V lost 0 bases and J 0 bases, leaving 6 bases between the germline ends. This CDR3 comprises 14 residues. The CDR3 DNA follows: TGCGCCAGCAGCCAAGATAAGAGCTCCTACGAGCAGTACTTC. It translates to CASSQDKSSYEQYF.

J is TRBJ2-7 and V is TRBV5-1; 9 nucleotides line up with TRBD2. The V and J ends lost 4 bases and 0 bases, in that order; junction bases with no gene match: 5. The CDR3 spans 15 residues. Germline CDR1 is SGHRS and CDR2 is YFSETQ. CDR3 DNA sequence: TGCGCCAGCAGCCCCCTAGCGGGGCCCTCCTACGAGCAGTACTTC. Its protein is CASSPLAGPSYEQYF. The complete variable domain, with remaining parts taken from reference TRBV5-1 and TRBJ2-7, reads KAGVTQTPRYLIKTRGQQVTLSCSPISGHRSVSWYQQTPGQGLQFLFEYFSETQRNKGNFPGRFSGRQFSNSRSEMNVSTLELGDSALYLCASSPLAGPSYEQYFGPGTRLTVT.

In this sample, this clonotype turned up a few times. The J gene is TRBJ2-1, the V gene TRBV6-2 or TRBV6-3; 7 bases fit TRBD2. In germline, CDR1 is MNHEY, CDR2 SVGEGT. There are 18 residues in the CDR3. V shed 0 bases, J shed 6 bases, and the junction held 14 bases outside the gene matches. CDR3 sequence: CASSYSILSSGTVNEQFF. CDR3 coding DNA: TGTGCCAGCAGTTACTCGATTTTATCCAGCGGGACGGTCAATGAGCAGTTCTTC.

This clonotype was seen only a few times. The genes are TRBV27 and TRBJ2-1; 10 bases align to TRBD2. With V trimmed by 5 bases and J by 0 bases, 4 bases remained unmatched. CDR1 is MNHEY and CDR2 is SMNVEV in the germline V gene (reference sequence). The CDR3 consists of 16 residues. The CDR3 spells CASSQLAGSSYNEQFF. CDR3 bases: TGTGCCAGCAGTCAACTAGCGGGGAGCTCCTACAATGAGCAGTTCTTC.

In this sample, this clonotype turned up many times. CDR3 nucleotides: TGTGCCAGCAGCCAAAGCGTTCGGACACTTCAAGAGACCCAGTACTTC. This codes for CASSQSVRTLQETQYF. This chain links TRBV14 with TRBJ2-5; possibly TRBD1 for D (5 bases). From germline, CDR1 is SGHDN and CDR2 FVKESK. With 2 bases removed from V and 2 bases from J, the gap between germline ends came to 15 bases. The CDR3 spans 16 residues.

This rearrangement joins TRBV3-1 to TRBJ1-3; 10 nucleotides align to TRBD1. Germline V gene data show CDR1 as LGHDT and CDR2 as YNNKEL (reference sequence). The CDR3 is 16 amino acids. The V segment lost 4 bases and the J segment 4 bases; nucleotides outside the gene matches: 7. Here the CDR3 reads CASSPEGQGSGNTIYF. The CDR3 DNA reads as TGTGCCAGCAGCCCGGAGGGACAGGGGTCGGGAAACACCATATATTTT.

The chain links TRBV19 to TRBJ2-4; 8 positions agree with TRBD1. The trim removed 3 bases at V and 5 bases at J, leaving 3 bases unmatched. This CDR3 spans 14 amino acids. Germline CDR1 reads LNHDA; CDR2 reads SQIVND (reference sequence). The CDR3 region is CASSIQGAENIQYF. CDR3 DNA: TGTGCCAGTAGTATCCAGGGGGCTGAAAACATTCAGTACTTC.

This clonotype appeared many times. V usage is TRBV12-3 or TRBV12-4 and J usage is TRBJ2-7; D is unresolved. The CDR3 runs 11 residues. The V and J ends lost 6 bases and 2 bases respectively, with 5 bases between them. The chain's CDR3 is CASSSAYEQYF. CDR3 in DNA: TGTGCCAGCAGCTCCGCCTACGAGCAGTACTTC.

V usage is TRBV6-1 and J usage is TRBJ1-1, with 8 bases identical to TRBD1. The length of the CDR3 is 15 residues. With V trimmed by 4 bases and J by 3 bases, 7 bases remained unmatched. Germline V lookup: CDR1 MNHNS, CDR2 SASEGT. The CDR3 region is CASSGGQVAYTEAFF. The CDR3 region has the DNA TGTGCCAGCAGTGGGGGACAGGTTGCCTACACTGAAGCTTTCTTT.

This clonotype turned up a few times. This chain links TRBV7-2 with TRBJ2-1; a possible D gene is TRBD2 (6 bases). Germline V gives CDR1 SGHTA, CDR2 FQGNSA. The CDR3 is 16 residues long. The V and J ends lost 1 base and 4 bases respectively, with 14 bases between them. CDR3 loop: CASSLGSVGGYNEQFF. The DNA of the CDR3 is TGTGCCAGCAGCTTAGGGTCGGTGGGAGGATACAATGAGCAGTTCTTC.

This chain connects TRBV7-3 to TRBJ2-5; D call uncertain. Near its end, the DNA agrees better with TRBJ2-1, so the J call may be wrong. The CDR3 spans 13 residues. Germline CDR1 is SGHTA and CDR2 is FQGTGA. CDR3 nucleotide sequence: TGTGCCAGCAGCTACGAGGACGGAAATGAGCAGTTCTTC. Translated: CASSYEDGNEQFF.

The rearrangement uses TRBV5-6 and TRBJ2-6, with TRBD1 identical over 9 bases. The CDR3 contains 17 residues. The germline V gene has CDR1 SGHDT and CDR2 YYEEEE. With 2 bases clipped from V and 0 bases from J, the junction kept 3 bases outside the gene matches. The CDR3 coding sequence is TGTGCCAGCAGCTTCGCGACAGGGGGCTCTGGGGCCAACGTCCTGACTTTC. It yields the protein CASSFATGGSGANVLTF.

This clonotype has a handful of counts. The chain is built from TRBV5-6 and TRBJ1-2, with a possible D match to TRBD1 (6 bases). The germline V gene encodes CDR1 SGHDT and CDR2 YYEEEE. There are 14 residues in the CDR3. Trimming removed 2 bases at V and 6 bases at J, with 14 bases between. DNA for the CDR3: TGTGCCAGCAGCTTCCTTACAGGGAACCATGGCTACACCTTC. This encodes CASSFLTGNHGYTF.